The next 27 T cell receptor beta chains were all read from a single sample in a study of T cells in Graves' hyperthyroidism and ophthalmopathy. Amplification targeted TCR beta CDR3 regions from RNA transcripts. TCR CDR3 underwent first-round RT-PCR with the HTBI primer set. TCRdb reanalysed the multiplex PCR reads using MiXCR and keeps one entry per CDR3 protein. The table records about 710,000 distinct CDR3 sequences, about 17% of them present only once. The source material was blood. The receptors were sampled from a man aged 18 to 29 with Graves' hyperthyroidism.

The genes are TRBV10-3 and TRBJ2-6; D is undetermined. Germline CDR1 is ENHRY and CDR2 is SYGVKD. The germline V and J ends were trimmed by 4 bases and 0 bases, with 13 bases remaining between them. The CDR3 covers 17 residues. The CDR3 region has the DNA TGTGCCATCAGTGTGTCCCTCGAGAGCTCTGGGGCCAACGTCCTGACTTTC. It yields the protein CAISVSLESSGANVLTF.

The genes are TRBV7-2 and TRBJ2-7; 7 positions match TRBD1. Trimming at V came to 3 bases and at J to 3 bases, leaving 8 bases not matched to a gene. Germline CDR1 and CDR2: SGHTA and FQGNSA. CDR3 length equals 15 residues. CDR3: CASSLDWDRYYEQYF. CDR3 in DNA: TGTGCCAGCAGCTTGGATTGGGACAGATACTACGAGCAGTACTTC.

V usage is TRBV18 and J usage is TRBJ1-4; 8 nucleotides agree with TRBD1. CDR1 is KGHSH and CDR2 is LQKENI in the germline V gene. The CDR3 runs 15 residues. Trimming at V came to 5 bases and at J to 5 bases, leaving 7 bases not matched to a gene. CDR3 sequence reads: CASSLFRDRNEKLFF. CDR3 nucleotides: TGTGCCAGCTCATTATTCCGGGACAGGAATGAAAAACTGTTTTTT. The variable domain in full, completed from reference TRBV18 and TRBJ1-4, reads NAGVMQNPRHLVRRRGQEARLRCSPMKGHSHVYWYRQLPEEGLKFMVYLQKENIIDESGMPKERFSAEFPKEGPSILRIQQVVRGDSAAYFCASSLFRDRNEKLFFGSGTQLSVL.

In its sample, this clonotype was seen many times. The chain uses TRBV2 and TRBJ1-1; D unclear. In germline, CDR1 is SNHLY, CDR2 FYNNEI. This CDR3 comprises 11 residues. Trimming took 5 bases from V and 11 from J, leaving 12 bases between them. The chain's CDR3 is CASSLVGGAFF. CDR3 coding DNA: TGTGCCAGCAGTTTAGTTGGTGGCGCTTTCTTT.

Ten or more counts support this clonotype. CDR3 bases: TGCAGTGCTAGGAAGGGAGCAGACACTGAAGCTTTCTTT. This sequence encodes CSARKGADTEAFF. The rearrangement links TRBV20-1 to TRBJ1-1; D is undetermined. V gave up 3 bases and J gave up 3 bases, with 11 bases separating them. The CDR3 runs 13 residues. Germline CDR1 reads DFQATT; CDR2 reads SNEGSKA (reference sequence).

CDR3 sequence: CASSQDLREILGRKTYGYTF. The CDR3 DNA follows: TGCGCCAGCAGCCAAGATCTCCGTGAGATTTTAGGGAGAAAAACCTATGGCTACACCTTC. The rearrangement links TRBV4-3 to TRBJ1-2; D is unclear. Deletions cut 0 bases from V and 4 bases from J, with 27 bases between. CDR1 and CDR2 (germline): LGHNA, YSLEER. The CDR3 length is 20 residues.

A few counts support this clonotype. The V gene is TRBV28, the J gene TRBJ1-4; D uncertain. Trimming shortened V by 11 bases and J by 7 bases, and 26 bases separated the two germline ends. CDR1 MDHEN and CDR2 SYDVKM come from the germline V gene. This CDR3 has 16 residues. This CDR3 reads CAALPQASRRGEKLFF. The CDR3 coding sequence is TGTGCCGCTCTTCCCCAGGCTAGCAGAAGAGGTGAAAAACTGTTTTTT.

This chain links TRBV20-1 with TRBJ2-1; 8 bases align to TRBD2. CDR3 length equals 16 residues. The V and J ends lost 0 bases and 0 bases, in that order; junction bases with no gene match: 4. Germline assignment: CDR1 DFQATT and CDR2 SNEGSKA (reference sequence). CDR3 nucleotide sequence: TGCAGTGCTAGAGAATCCAGCGGGGGCTCCTACAATGAGCAGTTCTTC. This sequence encodes CSARESSGGSYNEQFF.

This clonotype showed up many times. The chain joins TRBV7-8 to TRBJ2-3, with TRBD1 identical over 7 bases. Germline-derived CDR1 and CDR2 are SGHVS and FQNEAQ. Unmatched junction bases numbered 9, after V lost 7 bases and J lost 2 bases. The CDR3 is made up of 15 amino acids. The CDR3 spells CASTPRDRITDTQYF. The CDR3 coding sequence is TGTGCCAGCACACCCCGGGACAGAATCACAGATACGCAGTATTTT.

This clonotype was seen a few times. The V gene is TRBV7-9, the J gene TRBJ2-1; 10 positions match TRBD2. This CDR3 has 18 amino acids. The germline V gene encodes CDR1 SEHNR and CDR2 FQNEAQ (reference sequence). V dropped 5 bases and J dropped 7; count of bases not matched to a gene: 17. The CDR3 DNA is TGTGCCAGCAGCCCCCCCCGCGCTAGCGGGAGTGTTAGGAATGAGCAGTTCTTC. This encodes CASSPPRASGSVRNEQFF. The whole variable domain, remainder taken from reference TRBV7-9 and TRBJ2-1, is DTGVSQNPRHKITKRGQNVTFRCDPISEHNRLYWYRQTLGQGPEFLTYFQNEAQLEKSRLLSDRFSAERPKGSFSTLEIQRTEQGDSAMYLCASSPPRASGSVRNEQFFGPGTRLTVL.

This clonotype has ten or more counts. The V call is TRBV18, the J call TRBJ2-1; D gene unclear. Germline loops: CDR1 KGHSH, CDR2 LQKENI. This CDR3 contains 13 residues. The V end lost 0 bases, the J end lost 9 bases, and 9 bases lay between the germline ends. CDR3 loop: CASSPPSRVEQFF. For the CDR3, the DNA is TGTGCCAGCTCACCACCGAGTAGGGTTGAGCAGTTCTTC. The whole variable domain, filled in from reference TRBV18 and TRBJ2-1, reads NAGVMQNPRHLVRRRGQEARLRCSPMKGHSHVYWYRQLPEEGLKFMVYLQKENIIDESGMPKERFSAEFPKEGPSILRIQQVVRGDSAAYFCASSPPSRVEQFFGPGTRLTVL.

This clonotype came up a few times. The chain recombines TRBV7-2 with TRBJ2-5, with TRBD2 matching 8 bases. This CDR3 is built from 13 residues. The V segment lost 4 bases and the J segment 4 bases; nucleotides outside the gene matches: 2. Germline assignment: CDR1 SGHTA and CDR2 FQGNSA. The chain's CDR3 is CASSWTSRETQYF. The CDR3 DNA sequence: TGTGCCAGCAGCTGGACTAGCAGAGAGACCCAGTACTTC.

This clonotype was observed once. J is TRBJ2-2 and V is TRBV10-3, with TRBD1 matching 7 bases. J lost 7 bases, V lost 6 bases, and 8 bases had no gene match. The CDR3 is made up of 14 amino acids. Germline-derived CDR1 and CDR2 are ENHRY and SYGVKD. This CDR3 reads CAIRSRGLDGELFF. CDR3 coding DNA: TGTGCCATCAGATCGAGGGGGCTAGACGGGGAGCTGTTTTTT.

This clonotype was seen more than once but under ten times. The chain recombines TRBV12-3 or TRBV12-4 with TRBJ2-7, with 9 nucleotides matching TRBD2. This CDR3 contains 15 residues. Trimming at V came to 6 bases and at J to 2 bases, leaving 8 bases not matched to a gene. CDR3 amino acids: CASSPEREETYEQYF. DNA of the CDR3: TGTGCCAGCAGCCCTGAGCGGGAGGAGACCTACGAGCAGTACTTC.

The sample holds many counts of this clonotype. The CDR3 nucleotides read TGTGCCAACCCGAAGATCAGCGGGAGTCGCACAGATACGCAGTATTTT. As protein: CANPKISGSRTDTQYF. The chain recombines TRBV5-8 with TRBJ2-3, with 8 bases aligning to TRBD2. Germline V gene lookup returns CDR1 SGHTS and CDR2 YDEGEE. The CDR3 covers 16 residues. J gave up 1 base and V 9 bases, and 13 bases lay outside the gene matches.

In its sample, this clonotype was seen many times. This chain uses TRBV7-9 with TRBJ1-2; 7 bases line up with TRBD1. The V segment lost 6 bases and the J segment 5 bases; nucleotides outside the gene matches: 18. Germline CDR1 SEHNR, CDR2 FQNEAQ (reference sequence). This CDR3 region has 17 residues. CDR3 nucleotide sequence: TGTGCCAGCAGGACGACAGGGTCGGATCCCCACTATTATGGCTACACCTTC. Translation: CASRTTGSDPHYYGYTF.

The chain combines TRBV6-5 with TRBJ2-2; TRBD2 agrees at 7 bases. Trimming cost V 0 bases and J 5 bases; bases outside gene matches: 9. The germline V gene has CDR1 MNHEY and CDR2 SVGAGI. This CDR3 contains 17 residues. CDR3 residues: CASSYSRPGTITGELFF. CDR3 DNA sequence: TGTGCCAGCAGTTACTCGAGACCGGGGACTATTACCGGGGAGCTGTTTTTT.

In this sample, this clonotype turned up many times. The V call is TRBV7-2, the J call TRBJ2-7; 7 bases fit TRBD2. With V trimmed by 5 bases and J by 7 bases, 5 bases remained unmatched. Germline CDR1 SGHTA, CDR2 FQGNSA. This CDR3 is 12 amino acids long. The CDR3: CASSALAREQYF. The CDR3 DNA sequence: TGTGCCAGCAGCGCACTAGCGAGGGAGCAGTACTTC.

The genes are TRBV20-1 and TRBJ2-1, with TRBD2 matching 14 bases. J lost 5 bases, V lost 7 bases, and 16 bases had no gene match. The CDR3 sequence is 18 residues long. Germline V gene lookup returns CDR1 DFQATT and CDR2 SNEGSKA (reference sequence). CDR3 coding DNA: TGCAGTGTAAGGGGAACTCTTGGACTAGCGGGAGGACACAATGAGCAGTTCTTC. The encoded protein is CSVRGTLGLAGGHNEQFF.

This chain links TRBV12-3 or TRBV12-4 with TRBJ1-1, with no clear D. This CDR3 is built from 15 residues. Between the trimmed V and J ends, which lost 3 bases and 1 base, there was a span of 12 bases. DNA of the CDR3: TGTGCCAGCAGTTTTCCCTACCGACAGAACACTGAAGCTTTCTTT. This sequence encodes CASSFPYRQNTEAFF.

This clonotype was seen many times. The chain carries TRBV7-8 and TRBJ2-3; D unclear. Trimming cost V 5 bases and J 2 bases, with 5 bases left between them. Germline CDR1 reads SGHVS; CDR2 reads FQNEAQ. The CDR3 is 12 amino acids. CDR3 sequence: CASSIFTDTQYF. The CDR3 DNA reads TGTGCCAGCAGCATATTCACAGATACGCAGTATTTT.

J is TRBJ2-3 and V is TRBV20-1; D is perhaps TRBD1 or TRBD2 (5 bases each). CDR3 length: 15 residues. V lost 6 bases and J lost 6, with 22 bases in between. Germline V gene data show CDR1 as DFQATT and CDR2 as SNEGSKA (reference sequence). CDR3 region: CSAKGSYLGRDTQYF. CDR3 in DNA: TGCAGTGCCAAGGGCAGCTACCTGGGACGCGATACGCAGTATTTT.

This clonotype has a count of ten or more. The CDR3 region is CASSQGIGVEQFF. For the CDR3, the DNA is TGTGCCAGCAGCCAAGGCATTGGGGTGGAGCAGTTCTTC. The chain carries TRBV3-1 and TRBJ2-1; D is undetermined. Germline values: CDR1 LGHDT, CDR2 YNNKEL (reference sequence). Trimming shortened V by 1 base and J by 10 bases, and 11 bases separated the two germline ends. The CDR3 loop spans 13 amino acids.

This clonotype was found a few times. The V and J genes are TRBV19 and TRBJ2-4; D is undetermined. Gene TRBJ2-1 matches the end of the DNA better, so the J call may be wrong. CDR3 length equals 13 residues. Per germline, CDR1 LNHDA and CDR2 SQIVND (reference sequence). CDR3: CASSTPGSPIQFF. DNA for the CDR3: TGTGCCAGTAGTACCCCCGGAAGCCCTATTCAGTTCTTC.

The chain joins TRBV9 to TRBJ2-3; TRBD2 is a possible D gene (5 bases). The ends were cut back, 5 bases at V and 4 bases at J, with 17 bases in the middle. CDR3 length equals 15 residues. CDR1 and CDR2 from the germline V gene are SGDLS and YYNGEE. CDR3 region: CASSNGPGGSDTQYF. The CDR3 DNA reads as TGTGCCAGCAGTAACGGTCCCGGAGGCTCAGATACGCAGTATTTT.

As concerns this clonotype: Its ends do not fully match the called genes, so a read error is possible. The chain uses TRBV5-1 and TRBJ2-5; D assignment may be TRBD1 or TRBD2 (5 bases each). The CDR3 totals 16 residues. Germline V gene lookup returns CDR1 SGHRS and CDR2 YFSETQ. The DNA of the CDR3 is TGTGCCAGCAGCCCGGTCTGGGGGAGAAGACGAGAGACCCAGTACTTC. This encodes CASSPVWGRRRETQYF.

This clonotype was observed at least ten times. The rearrangement links TRBV28 to TRBJ2-7; maybe TRBD2 (6 bases). The CDR3 spans 15 residues. CDR1 and CDR2 (germline): MDHEN, SYDVKM. Trimming stripped 7 bases from V and 0 bases from J, with 16 bases between. CDR3 in amino acids: CASTRIAVSSYEQYF. CDR3 sequence (DNA): TGTGCCAGCACTAGGATAGCGGTGAGCTCCTACGAGCAGTACTTC.